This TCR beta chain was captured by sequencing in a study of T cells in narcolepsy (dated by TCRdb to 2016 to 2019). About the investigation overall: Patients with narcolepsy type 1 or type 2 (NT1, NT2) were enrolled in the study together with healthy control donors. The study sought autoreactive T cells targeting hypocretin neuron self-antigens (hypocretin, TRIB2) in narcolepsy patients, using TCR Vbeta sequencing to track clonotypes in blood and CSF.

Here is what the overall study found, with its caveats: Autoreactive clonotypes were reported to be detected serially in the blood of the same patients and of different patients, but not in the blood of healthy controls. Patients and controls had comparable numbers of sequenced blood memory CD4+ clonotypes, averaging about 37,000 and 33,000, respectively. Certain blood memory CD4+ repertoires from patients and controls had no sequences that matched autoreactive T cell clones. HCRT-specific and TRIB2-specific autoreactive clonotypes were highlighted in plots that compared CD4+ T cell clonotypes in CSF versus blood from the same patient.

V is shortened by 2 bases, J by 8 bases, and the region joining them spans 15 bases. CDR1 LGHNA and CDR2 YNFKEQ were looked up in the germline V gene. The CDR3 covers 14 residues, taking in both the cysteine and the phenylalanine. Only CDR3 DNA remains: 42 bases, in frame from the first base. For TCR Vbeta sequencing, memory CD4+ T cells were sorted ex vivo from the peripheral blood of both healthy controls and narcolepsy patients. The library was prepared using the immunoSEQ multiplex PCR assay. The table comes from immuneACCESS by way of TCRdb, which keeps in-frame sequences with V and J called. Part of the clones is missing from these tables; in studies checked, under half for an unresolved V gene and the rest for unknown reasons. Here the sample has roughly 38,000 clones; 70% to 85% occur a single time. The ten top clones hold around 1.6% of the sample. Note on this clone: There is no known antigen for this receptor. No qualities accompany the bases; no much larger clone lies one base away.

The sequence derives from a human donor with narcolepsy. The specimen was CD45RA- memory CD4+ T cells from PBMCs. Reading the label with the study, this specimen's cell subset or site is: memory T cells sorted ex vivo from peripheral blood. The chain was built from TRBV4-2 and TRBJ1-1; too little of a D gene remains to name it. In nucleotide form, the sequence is TGTGCCAGCAGCCAACTCGGACTCTTCGCGGAAGCTTTCTTT. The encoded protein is CASSQLGLFAEAFF.